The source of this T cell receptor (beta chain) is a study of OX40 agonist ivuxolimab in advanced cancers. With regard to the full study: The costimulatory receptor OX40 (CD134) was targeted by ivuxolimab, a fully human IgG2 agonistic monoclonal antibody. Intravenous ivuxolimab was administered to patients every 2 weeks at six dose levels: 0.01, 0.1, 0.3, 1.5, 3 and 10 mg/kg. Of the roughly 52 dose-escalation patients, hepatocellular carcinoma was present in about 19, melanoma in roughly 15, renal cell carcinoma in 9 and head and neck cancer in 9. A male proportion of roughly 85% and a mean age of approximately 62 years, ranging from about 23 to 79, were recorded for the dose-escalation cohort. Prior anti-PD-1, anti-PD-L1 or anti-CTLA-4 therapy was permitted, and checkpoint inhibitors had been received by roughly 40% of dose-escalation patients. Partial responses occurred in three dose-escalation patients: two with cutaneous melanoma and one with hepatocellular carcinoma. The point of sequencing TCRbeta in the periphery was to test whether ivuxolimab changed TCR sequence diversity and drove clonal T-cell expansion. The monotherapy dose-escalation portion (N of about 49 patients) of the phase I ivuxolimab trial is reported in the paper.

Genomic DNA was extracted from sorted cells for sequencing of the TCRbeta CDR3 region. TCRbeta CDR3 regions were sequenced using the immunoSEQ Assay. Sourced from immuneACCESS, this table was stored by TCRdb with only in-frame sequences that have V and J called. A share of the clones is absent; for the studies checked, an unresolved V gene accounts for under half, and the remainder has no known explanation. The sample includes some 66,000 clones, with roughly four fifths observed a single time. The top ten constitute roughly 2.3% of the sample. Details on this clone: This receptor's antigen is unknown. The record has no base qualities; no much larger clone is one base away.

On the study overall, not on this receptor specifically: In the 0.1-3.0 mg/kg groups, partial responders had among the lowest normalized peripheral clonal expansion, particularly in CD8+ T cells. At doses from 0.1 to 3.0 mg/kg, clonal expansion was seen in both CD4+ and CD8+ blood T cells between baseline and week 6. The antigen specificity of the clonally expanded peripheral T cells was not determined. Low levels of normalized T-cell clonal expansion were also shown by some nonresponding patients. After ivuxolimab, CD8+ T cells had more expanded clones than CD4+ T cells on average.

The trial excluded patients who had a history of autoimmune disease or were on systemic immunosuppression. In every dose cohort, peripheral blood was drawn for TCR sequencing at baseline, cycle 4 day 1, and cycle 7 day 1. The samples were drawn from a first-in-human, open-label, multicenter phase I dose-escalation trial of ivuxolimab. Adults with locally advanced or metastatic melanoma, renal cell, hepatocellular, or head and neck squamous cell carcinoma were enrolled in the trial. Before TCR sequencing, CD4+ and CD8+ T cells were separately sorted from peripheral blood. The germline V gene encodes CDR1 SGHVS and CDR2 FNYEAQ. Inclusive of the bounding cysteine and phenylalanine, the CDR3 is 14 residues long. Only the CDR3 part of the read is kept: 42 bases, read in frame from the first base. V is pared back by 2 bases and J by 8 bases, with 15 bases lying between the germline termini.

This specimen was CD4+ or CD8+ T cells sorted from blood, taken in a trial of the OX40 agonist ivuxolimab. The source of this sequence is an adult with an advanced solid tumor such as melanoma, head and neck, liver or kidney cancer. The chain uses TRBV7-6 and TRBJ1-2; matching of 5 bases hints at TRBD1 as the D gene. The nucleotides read TGTGCCAGCAGCTTACTAGGCCAGGGCGAGGGCTACACCTTC. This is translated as CASSLLGQGEGYTF. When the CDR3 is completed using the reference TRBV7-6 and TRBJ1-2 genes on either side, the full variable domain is GAGVSQSPRYKVTKRGQDVALRCDPISGHVSLYWYRQALGQGPEFLTYFNYEAQQDKSGLPNDRFSAERPEGSISTLTIQRTEQRDSAMYRCASSLLGQGEGYTFGSGTRLTVV.